Each of the 14 T cell receptor beta chains below was sequenced from the same sample in a study of Tregs in tolerant kidney transplant recipients. Related graft donors supplied nonmyeloablative bone marrow transplants, and mixed chimerism was transient. The assay was immunoSEQ multiplex PCR, and TCRdb's table has in-frame clones only and misses some. This sample's table reports about 6,300 clones. This specimen was CD4+ T cells from blood (PBMCs), taken 6 months after the transplant. Receptors originate from a human patient who received a combined kidney and bone marrow transplant. Some T cells may be supplied by the graft donor.

As regards this clone: The read is 3 residues too short to cover the CDR3 end, so that end is filled in from the germline J gene. V gene TRBV19 combines with J gene TRBJ2-6; 12 bases line up with TRBD2. CDR1 and CDR2 from the germline V gene are LNHDA and SQIVND (reference sequence). Losses at the gene ends were 5 bases for V and 2 bases for J; bases not matched to a gene: 4. CDR3 length equals 17 residues. This CDR3 reads CASSPSGRATGANVLTF. CDR3 bases read: TGTGCCAGTAGTCCTAGCGGGAGGGCCACTGGGGCCAACGTC.

About this clone: With the read ending 3 residues before the CDR3 end, the germline J gene is used to fill in that end. The chain links TRBV9 to TRBJ2-1; perhaps TRBD2 as D (6 bases). The CDR3 extends over 15 amino acids. V lost 0 bases and J lost 9, with 16 bases in between. Germline CDR1 is SGDLS and CDR2 is YYNGEE. CDR3 bases read: TGTGCCAGCAGCGTAGGTACTAGCCAAAGGAGTGAG. Amino acid sequence: CASSVGTSQRSE. The entire CDR3 sequence reads CASSVGTSQRSEQFF.

For this clone: The read gets to within 3 residues of the CDR3 end, and the germline J gene fills in the rest. This rearrangement joins TRBV30 to TRBJ1-1, with TRBD1 as a possible D gene (6 bases). V was trimmed by 4 bases and J by 3 bases, leaving 21 bases between them. The germline V gene has CDR1 GTSNPN and CDR2 SVGIG (reference sequence). This CDR3 is built from 16 residues. The CDR3 bases that were read are TGTGCCTGGAAGGGGCTGGGACAACCGTTATACACTGAA. Amino acid sequence: CAWKGLGQPLYTE. The CDR3 in full is CAWKGLGQPLYTEAFF.

For this clone: The missing CDR3 end, 3 residues past where the read stops, is filled in from the germline J gene. The rearrangement links TRBV29-1 to TRBJ1-1; D is unclear. The CDR3 is made up of 12 amino acids. Germline CDR1 is SQVTM and CDR2 is ANQGSEA. V was pared by 6 bases and J by 0 bases, with 8 bases between. CDR3 loop: CSVATVNTEAFF. CDR3 DNA (partial): TGCAGCGTAGCGACGGTGAACACTGAA.

Notes on this clone: The read ends 3 residues shy of where the CDR3 ends; the end is completed using the germline J gene. The V call is TRBV20-1, the J call TRBJ2-1, with 8 bases matching TRBD2. The germline gives CDR1 DFQATT, CDR2 SNEGSKA (reference sequence). J lost 6 bases, V lost 7 bases, and 11 bases had no gene match. The CDR3 loop spans 14 amino acids. The part of the CDR3 DNA that was read is TGCAGTGGTGGGTCCGGGACTAGAGGCAATGAG. As protein: CSGGSGTRGNE. The whole CDR3 protein reads CSGGSGTRGNEQFF.

This clone ranks as medium-sized in terms of frequency. CDR3 region: CASSLQAGVGDTQYF. The covered CDR3 bases are TGTGCCAGCAGCCTCCAAGCGGGAGTGGGAGATACG. The rearrangement links TRBV7-3 to TRBJ2-3; TRBD2 aligns across 8 bases. The DNA ends 3 residues before the CDR3 does, and the rest of the CDR3 is filled in from the germline J gene. This CDR3 is built from 15 residues. Germline assignment: CDR1 SGHTA and CDR2 FQGTGA. The junction had 9 bases not matched to a gene; V was cut back by 5 bases and J by 5 bases.

To note about this clone: The read ends 3 residues before the CDR3 terminus; that terminus is restored from the germline J gene. The rearrangement uses TRBV20-1 and TRBJ1-5; 7 positions agree with TRBD1. Trimming cost V 6 bases and J 0 bases; bases outside gene matches: 11. Germline CDR1 and CDR2: DFQATT and SNEGSKA (reference sequence). The CDR3 runs to 16 residues. The sequenced CDR3 bases are TGCAGTGCCAGTAAAGAACAGGGGAATAGCAATCAGCCC. Encoded protein: CSASKEQGNSNQP. The full CDR3 is CSASKEQGNSNQPQHF.

Concerning this clone itself: Sequencing ends 3 residues short of the CDR3 end; the germline J gene provides the rest. The chain uses TRBV30 and TRBJ2-7; the match to TRBD2 covers 9 bases. The junction had 10 bases not matched to a gene; V was cut back by 8 bases and J by 2 bases. The CDR3 has 14 residues. Germline CDR1 reads GTSNPN; CDR2 reads SVGIG (reference sequence). CDR3 bases read: TGTGCCCGGGGCGCGGGACTAGCTCCCTACGAG. This codes for CARGAGLAPYE. The CDR3 reads in full as CARGAGLAPYEQYF.

According to its frequency, this clone is medium-sized (0.01 to 0.1%). The read ends 3 residues early relative to the CDR3; the germline J gene fills the gap. The genes are TRBV30 and TRBJ1-1, with D possibly being TRBD1 (5 bases). This CDR3 is 13 amino acids long. Germline CDR1 reads GTSNPN; CDR2 reads SVGIG (reference sequence). The part of the CDR3 DNA that was read is TGTGCCGGAACTAGCGGGAGGGGCTCATGG. It yields the protein CAGTSGRGSW. The full CDR3 reads CAGTSGRGSWAFF.

As to this clone: The CDR3 end is not reached by the read, which stops 3 residues before it; the germline J gene fills it in. This chain links TRBV20-1 with TRBJ1-2; TRBD1 aligns across 7 bases. The V and J ends lost 3 bases and 7 bases, in that order; junction bases with no gene match: 11. CDR3 size: 14 residues. The germline CDR1 and CDR2 sequences are DFQATT and SNEGSKA (reference sequence). Partial CDR3 DNA: TGCAGTGCTAGCGCTCAGGGGGTATTGCGTGGC. This codes for CSASAQGVLRG. The full CDR3 protein reads CSASAQGVLRGYTF.

Worth noting for this clone: The read stops 3 residues short of the end of the CDR3; the missing end is completed from the germline J gene. This chain joins TRBV2 and TRBJ2-5; no reliable D call. This CDR3 region has 13 residues. CDR1 and CDR2 from the germline V gene are SNHLY and FYNNEI. Trimming took 6 bases from V and 5 from J, leaving 13 bases between them. The CDR3 spells CASSVNSWETQYF. CDR3 bases read: TGTGCCAGCAGCGTCAATAGTTGGGAGACC.

The covered CDR3 bases are TGTGCCAGCAGTGGTAGGACAGGGAAGGGGGCAGATACG. It yields the protein CASSGRTGKGADT. The CDR3 as a whole reads CASSGRTGKGADTQYF. The rearrangement links TRBV28 to TRBJ2-3, with TRBD1 matching 8 bases. The missing CDR3 end, 3 residues past where the read stops, is filled in from the germline J gene. V lost 5 bases, J lost 4 bases, and 11 bases stayed unmatched. The CDR3 extends over 16 amino acids. The germline gives CDR1 MDHEN, CDR2 SYDVKM.

Note on this clone: Read coverage stops 3 residues before the CDR3 terminus; the germline J gene supplies the remainder. The V gene is TRBV4-1, the J gene TRBJ1-5, with 9 bases identical to TRBD1. The V gene end was trimmed by 9 bases and the J gene end by 7 bases; junction bases not matched to a gene: 13. The CDR3 has 15 amino acids. Germline V gene data show CDR1 as MGHRA and CDR2 as YSYEKL. The CDR3 spells CASQTHTGGRQPQHF. The sequenced CDR3 bases are TGCGCCAGTCAAACGCATACAGGGGGCCGGCAGCCC.

Note on this clone: The read finishes 3 residues shy of the CDR3 end, and the germline J gene is used to complete it. This sequence joins TRBV20-1 and TRBJ2-2; 12 bases are shared with TRBD2. The V segment lost 5 bases and the J segment 6 bases; nucleotides outside the gene matches: 4. CDR1 is DFQATT and CDR2 is SNEGSKA in the germline V gene (reference sequence). This CDR3 contains 14 residues. The CDR3: CSADRTSGAGELFF. The sequenced part of the CDR3 DNA is TGCAGTGCTGACAGGACTAGCGGGGCCGGGGAG.